This TCR beta chain was found in a study of OX40 agonist ivuxolimab in advanced cancers. Only in-frame clones appear in the TCRdb table, and some are missing; sequencing was by immunoSEQ multiplex PCR. The data contain about 43,000 clones, about 86% of them singletons. Trimming pared 5 bases from V and 0 bases from J, leaving 12 bases between. The CDR3 sequence is 15 residues long. Germline V CDR1 and CDR2: SGDLS, YYNGEE. Anyone with autoimmune disease history or systemic immunosuppression was excluded. With regard to this clone: Other DNA sequences from this sample encode an identical CDR3 as well.

Sequences were derived from CD4+ or CD8+ T cells sorted from blood, sampled in a trial of the OX40 agonist ivuxolimab. This clonotype was obtained from an adult with an advanced solid tumor such as melanoma, head and neck, liver or kidney cancer. The gene calls are TRBV9 and TRBJ2-1; possible D gene TRBD1, 6 bases. CDR3 sequence (DNA): TGTGCCAGCAGTTTTCAGGGGAACTCCTACAATGAGCAGTTCTTC. It translates to CASSFQGNSYNEQFF.